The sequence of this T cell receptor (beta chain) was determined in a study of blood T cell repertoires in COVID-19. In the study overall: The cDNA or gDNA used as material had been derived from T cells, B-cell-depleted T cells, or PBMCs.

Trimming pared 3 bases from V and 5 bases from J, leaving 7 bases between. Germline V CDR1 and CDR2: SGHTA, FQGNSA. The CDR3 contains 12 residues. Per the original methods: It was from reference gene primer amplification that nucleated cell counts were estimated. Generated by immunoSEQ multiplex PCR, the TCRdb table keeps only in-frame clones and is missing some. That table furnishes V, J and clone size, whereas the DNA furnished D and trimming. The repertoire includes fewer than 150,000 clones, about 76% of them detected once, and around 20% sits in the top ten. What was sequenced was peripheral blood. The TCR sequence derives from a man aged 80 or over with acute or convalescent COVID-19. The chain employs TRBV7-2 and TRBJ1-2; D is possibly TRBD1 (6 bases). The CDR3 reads CASSLDRYGYTF. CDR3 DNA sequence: TGTGCCAGCAGCTTGGACAGATATGGCTACACCTTC.